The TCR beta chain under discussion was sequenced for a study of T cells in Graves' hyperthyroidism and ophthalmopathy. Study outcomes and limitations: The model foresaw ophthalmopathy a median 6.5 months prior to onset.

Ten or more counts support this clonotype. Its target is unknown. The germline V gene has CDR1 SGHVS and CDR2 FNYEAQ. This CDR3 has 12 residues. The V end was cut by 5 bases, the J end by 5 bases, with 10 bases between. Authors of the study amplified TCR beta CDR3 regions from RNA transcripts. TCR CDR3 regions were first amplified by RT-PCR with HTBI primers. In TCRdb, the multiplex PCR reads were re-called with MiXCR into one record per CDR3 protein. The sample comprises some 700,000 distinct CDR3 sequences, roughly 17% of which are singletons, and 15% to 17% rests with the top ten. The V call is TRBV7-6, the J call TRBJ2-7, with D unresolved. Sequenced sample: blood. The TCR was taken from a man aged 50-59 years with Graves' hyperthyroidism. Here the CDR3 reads CASSTDRNEQYF. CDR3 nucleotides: TGTGCCAGCAGCACAGATAGGAACGAGCAGTACTTC. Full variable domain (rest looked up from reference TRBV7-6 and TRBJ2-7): GAGVSQSPRYKVTKRGQDVALRCDPISGHVSLYWYRQALGQGPEFLTYFNYEAQQDKSGLPNDRFSAERPEGSISTLTIQRTEQRDSAMYRCASSTDRNEQYFGPGTRLTVT.